This T cell receptor (beta chain) was found in a study of Graves' ophthalmopathy and Graves' hyperthyroidism. Turning to the study itself: Blood was drawn at initial diagnosis, before any treatment. Study conclusions and caveats: Discriminating ophthalmopathy from stable hyperthyroidism, a 13-signature model attained a sensitivity of about 85% and a specificity of just under 84%.

The CDR3 is made up of 13 amino acids. Germline V CDR1 and CDR2: KGHDR, SFDVKD. V shed 1 base and J shed 7 bases, with 10 bases lying between them. Many counts were recorded for this clonotype. The target antigen is unknown. Amplification of TCR beta CDR3 regions used RNA transcripts. A first-round RT-PCR used HTBI primers, followed by a second-round multiplex PCR. One entry per CDR3 protein results from TCRdb running MiXCR on the multiplex PCR reads. Counted here are 500,000 to 800,000 distinct CDR3 sequences, under 50% occurring once; the ten biggest clones make up over 2.5%. The source of this sequence is an adult man with Graves' ophthalmopathy. The chain links TRBV24-1 to TRBJ2-7; D might be TRBD2 (5 bases). Sequencing used peripheral blood. CDR3 coding DNA: TGTGCCACCAGTGATTTAGACTCGGGAGAGCAGTACTTC. It encodes CATSDLDSGEQYF.